The 25 T cell receptor beta chains below come from one sample, sequenced in a study of T cell repertoires in cytomegalovirus infection. Each CDR3 protein gets one entry after TCRdb re-called the reads with MiXCR. The sample has some 150,000 distinct CDR3 sequences, around 20% seen once. Sequenced: PBMCs. The receptors stem from a human donor in good health (CMV status not recorded). Some clones in this sample may be carry-over from other donors' samples.

This clonotype was observed a single time. Being one base from a much bigger clone, this may be a read error. The rearrangement uses TRBV6-2 or TRBV6-3 and TRBJ1-5; maybe TRBD1 (6 bases). CDR3 length: 14 residues. The germline gives CDR1 MNHEY, CDR2 SVGEGT. The CDR3 here is CASSQSQGNQPQNF. The CDR3, as DNA: TGTGCCAGCAGTCAATCTCAGGGGAATCAGCCCCAGAATTTT.

This clonotype was counted only a few times. The V gene is TRBV20-1, the J gene TRBJ2-2, with D hard to call. Germline CDR1 DFQATT, CDR2 SNEGSKA (reference sequence). The CDR3 loop spans 15 amino acids. The V end lost 1 base, the J end lost 0 bases, and 9 bases lay between the germline ends. The CDR3 loop reads CSARALDANTGELFF. The CDR3 DNA reads TGCAGTGCTAGAGCGCTGGATGCGAACACCGGGGAGCTGTTTTTT.

The rearrangement uses TRBV29-1 and TRBJ2-5; D remains ambiguous. The CDR3 sequence is 14 residues long. V was clipped by 1 base and J by 5 bases, with 14 bases between them. Per the germline V gene, CDR1 is SQVTM and CDR2 is ANQGSEA. The CDR3 is CSVEVPRFEETQYF. CDR3 in DNA: TGCAGCGTTGAAGTCCCCCGCTTCGAGGAGACCCAGTACTTC.

This rearrangement joins TRBV7-9 to TRBJ2-2; 9 bases are shared with TRBD1. This CDR3 comprises 16 residues. CDR1 and CDR2 from the germline V gene are SEHNR and FQNEAQ (reference sequence). V dropped 5 bases and J dropped 4; count of bases not matched to a gene: 8. CDR3: CASSRGGQGRTGELFF. The DNA of the CDR3 is TGTGCCAGCAGCCGTGGGGGACAGGGTCGCACCGGGGAGCTGTTTTTT.

The genes are TRBV5-1 and TRBJ2-1, with 10 bases identical to TRBD2. Germline V gives CDR1 SGHRS, CDR2 YFSETQ. The CDR3 contains 15 residues. V lost 4 bases to trimming and J lost 3 bases; unmatched junction nucleotides: 4. The CDR3 loop reads CASSGSGRSYNEQFF. CDR3 bases: TGCGCCAGCAGCGGTAGCGGGAGGAGCTACAATGAGCAGTTCTTC.

In this sample, this clonotype turned up many times. The chain is built from TRBV7-2 and TRBJ2-1; the D gene is possibly TRBD2 (5 bases). The germline gives CDR1 SGHTA, CDR2 FQGNSA. The CDR3 is made up of 14 amino acids. Trimming removed 5 bases at V and 7 bases at J, with 15 bases between. CDR3 coding DNA: TGTGCCAGCAGCCCCCCAGAGCGGAGAAATGAGCAGTTCTTC. Translation gives CASSPPERRNEQFF.

This clonotype turned up a few times. V usage is TRBV19 and J usage is TRBJ2-7; D unresolved. Trimming took off 5 bases at V and 5 bases at J, with 13 bases between the two ends. The CDR3 contains 13 residues. The germline gives CDR1 LNHDA, CDR2 SQIVND (reference sequence). DNA of the CDR3: TGTGCCAGTAGTGGCAAGGTCGGTGACGAGCAGTACTTC. Translated, it gives CASSGKVGDEQYF.

In nucleotides, the CDR3 is TGTGCCAGCACCGAATCGATCGGGACAGGGAGAGAGGGCTACACCTTC. Translated, it gives CASTESIGTGREGYTF. The J gene is TRBJ1-2, the V gene TRBV7-6, with 9 nucleotides matching TRBD1. Germline values: CDR1 SGHVS, CDR2 FNYEAQ. This CDR3 contains 16 residues. With 7 bases clipped from V and 8 bases from J, the junction kept 17 bases outside the gene matches.

V is TRBV28 and J is TRBJ2-7; 7 nucleotides match TRBD1. Germline loops: CDR1 MDHEN, CDR2 SYDVKM. Trimming removed 6 bases from V and 1 base from J; junction bases left unmatched: 6. The CDR3 spans 14 residues. CDR3 sequence: CASSLTGKSYEQYF. The CDR3 coding sequence is TGTGCCAGCAGCTTGACAGGGAAGTCCTACGAGCAGTACTTC.

This clonotype was seen only a few times. The chain carries TRBV24-1 and TRBJ2-2; maybe TRBD1 (6 bases). The CDR3 sequence is 15 residues long. With 3 bases removed from V and 6 bases from J, the gap between germline ends came to 13 bases. Germline CDR1 is KGHDR and CDR2 is SFDVKD. The CDR3 DNA follows: TGTGCCACCAGTGATAGGTCGGACAGACCCGGGGAGCTGTTTTTT. Protein sequence: CATSDRSDRPGELFF.

The count of this clonotype is one. The chain uses TRBV10-3 and TRBJ2-1, with D maybe TRBD2 (5 bases). From germline, CDR1 is ENHRY and CDR2 SYGVKD. The CDR3 has 14 residues. V was cut by 5 bases and J by 5 bases, with 13 bases left in between. DNA of the CDR3: TGTGCCATCAGTCCCGGGAACCCAAACAATGAGCAGTTCTTC. Amino acids: CAISPGNPNNEQFF.

This clonotype was seen a handful of times. CDR3 bases: TGTGCCAGCAGCCCCGAGGGCTCTGGAAACACCATATATTTT. Its protein product is CASSPEGSGNTIYF. V usage is TRBV7-3 and J usage is TRBJ1-3; D is unclear. The germline V gene encodes CDR1 SGHTA and CDR2 FQGTGA. This CDR3 is built from 14 residues. Trimming took 5 bases from V and 0 from J, leaving 8 bases between them.

The chain combines TRBV5-8 with TRBJ1-1; the D gene is possibly TRBD1 (6 bases). Trimming left V 5 bases short and J 6 bases short, with 11 bases between. The germline V gene has CDR1 SGHTS and CDR2 YDEGEE. The CDR3 has 12 residues. The CDR3 spells CASRLNRAEAFF. CDR3 sequence (DNA): TGTGCCAGCAGATTGAACAGGGCTGAAGCTTTCTTT.

The chain is built from TRBV25-1 and TRBJ2-7; 8 bases line up with TRBD1. Germline CDR1 MGHDK, CDR2 SYGVNS. The ends lost 10 bases at V and 3 bases at J; junction bases unmatched: 5. The CDR3 has 12 residues. The CDR3 nucleotides read TGTGCCACCCGACAGGGGCGCTACGAGCAGTACTTC. This codes for CATRQGRYEQYF.

This clonotype was observed a handful of times. The V gene is TRBV6-6, the J gene TRBJ1-4; TRBD1 matches at 9 bases. From germline, CDR1 is MNHNY and CDR2 SVGAGI (reference sequence). This CDR3 is built from 16 residues. With 7 bases clipped from V and 0 bases from J, the junction kept 6 bases outside the gene matches. CDR3 coding DNA: TGTGCCAGCAAACAGGGGGCCCCCCCAACTAATGAAAAACTGTTTTTT. It codes for CASKQGAPPTNEKLFF.

This clonotype came up many times. The chain employs TRBV28 and TRBJ1-6; D gene ambiguous. Trimming took off 3 bases at V and 9 bases at J, with 12 bases between the two ends. CDR1 and CDR2 (germline): MDHEN, SYDVKM. The CDR3 extends over 14 amino acids. In nucleotides, the CDR3 is TGTGCCAGCAGTTTGAGCAGTCCGGGTTCACCCCTCCACTTT. Translating gives CASSLSSPGSPLHF.

This clonotype has at least ten counts. The rearrangement joins TRBV11-2 to TRBJ2-1, with TRBD2 matching 12 bases. The CDR3 totals 16 residues. J was trimmed by 4 bases and V by 4 bases; bases with no gene match: 5. CDR1 and CDR2 from the germline V gene are SGHAT and FQNNGV. The CDR3 DNA follows: TGTGCCAGCAGCTCCACGCTAGCGGGAGGGTACAATGAGCAGTTCTTC. It specifies CASSSTLAGGYNEQFF.

This clonotype was observed many times. V gene TRBV29-1 combines with J gene TRBJ2-1; D may be TRBD1 or TRBD2 (6 bases each). Germline V CDR1 and CDR2: SQVTM, ANQGSEA. The CDR3 consists of 12 residues. Trimming took off 6 bases at V and 9 bases at J, with 15 bases between the two ends. CDR3 in DNA: TGCAGCGTCCATCCCGGGGGCACTGAGCAGTTCTTC. As protein: CSVHPGGTEQFF.

This clonotype has more than one count but fewer than ten. The chain carries TRBV7-2 and TRBJ2-3; 9 bases fit TRBD2. This CDR3 region has 15 residues. CDR1 and CDR2 from the germline V gene are SGHTA and FQGNSA. J was trimmed by 3 bases and V by 5 bases; bases with no gene match: 6. In nucleotides, the CDR3 is TGTGCCAGCAGCCAAGCGGGGGGAGTTACAGATACGCAGTATTTT. It codes for CASSQAGGVTDTQYF.

The count of this clonotype is one. This chain uses TRBV25-1 with TRBJ2-7; D ambiguous. With 9 bases removed from V and 4 bases from J, the gap between germline ends came to 4 bases. Germline lookup yields CDR1 MGHDK and CDR2 SYGVNS. The CDR3 loop spans 9 amino acids. CDR3 amino acids: CAREYEQYF. CDR3 in DNA: TGTGCCAGGGAATACGAGCAGTACTTC.

This clonotype was detected only a few times. The V call is TRBV28, the J call TRBJ1-2; D gene uncertain. Trimming stripped 5 bases from V and 0 bases from J, with 7 bases between. The CDR3 has 13 amino acids. CDR1 and CDR2 from the germline V gene are MDHEN and SYDVKM. The CDR3 coding sequence is TGTGCCAGCAGTCCACACCCTAACTATGGCTACACCTTC. Translation gives CASSPHPNYGYTF.

As regards this clonotype: At one end the junction does not follow the germline gene, possibly because of a read error. The CDR3 region is CASSIEGRGWRVSGGERFF. CDR3 sequence (DNA): TGTGCCAGTAGTATAGAAGGGCGGGGTTGGCGGGTATCTGGTGGTGAGCGGTTCTTC. The gene calls are TRBV19 and TRBJ2-1; a possible D gene is TRBD2 (6 bases). Germline assignment: CDR1 LNHDA and CDR2 SQIVND (reference sequence). The CDR3 extends over 19 amino acids.

This chain links TRBV6-5 with TRBJ2-1; 8 positions match TRBD1. This CDR3 spans 15 amino acids. V gave up 6 bases and J gave up 9 bases; unmatched junction bases: 13. Germline values: CDR1 MNHEY, CDR2 SVGAGI. The CDR3 DNA reads TGTGCCAGCAGCGGAGGGACAGGTGGTATCGGTGAGCAGTTCTTC. This translates into CASSGGTGGIGEQFF.

V is TRBV28 and J is TRBJ2-5, with D maybe TRBD1 (6 bases). This CDR3 comprises 15 residues. CDR1 and CDR2 from the germline V gene are MDHEN and SYDVKM. Between the trimmed V and J ends, which lost 7 bases and 5 bases, there was a span of 20 bases. The CDR3, as DNA: TGTGCCAGCACCCCGGGACACAACGAGAGGGAGACCCAGTACTTC. Protein: CASTPGHNERETQYF.

This clonotype was picked up a small number of times. This chain links TRBV5-6 with TRBJ1-2, with a weak D call TRBD1 (6 bases). Per germline, CDR1 SGHDT and CDR2 YYEEEE. The V end lost 1 base, the J end lost 2 bases, and 9 bases lay between the germline ends. CDR3 length: 14 amino acids. The CDR3 is CASSLQGLNYGYTF. CDR3 DNA: TGTGCCAGCAGCTTGCAGGGGTTGAACTATGGCTACACCTTC.